The 4 T cell receptor beta chains reported below all come from one sample, sequenced in a study of blood T cell repertoires in COVID-19. Data came from immunoSEQ multiplex PCR; TCRdb stores just in-frame clones and leaves some out. The sample includes over 100,000 clones, around four fifths of them seen just once. Input material: peripheral blood. All receptors derive from a woman aged 55-69 years with acute or convalescent COVID-19.

The chain has TRBV28 and TRBJ1-5; D remains unclear. This CDR3 has 15 residues. The germline V gene has CDR1 MDHEN and CDR2 SYDVKM. The germline V and J ends were trimmed by 6 bases and 1 base, with 13 bases remaining between them. CDR3 DNA: TGTGCCAGCAGACGCCCCGGCGGGAGCAATCAGCCCCAGCATTTT. It translates to CASRRPGGSNQPQHF.

The rearrangement uses TRBV5-4 and TRBJ2-7; D perhaps matches TRBD2 (5 bases). Trimming took 1 base from V and 1 from J, leaving 15 bases between them. CDR3 length: 16 residues. The germline V gene has CDR1 SGHNT and CDR2 YYREEE (reference sequence). CDR3 DNA: TGTGCCAGCAGCTTGACTGGAGGTGGAAGGTCCTACGAGCAGTACTTC. This encodes CASSLTGGGRSYEQYF.

The J gene is TRBJ1-5, the V gene TRBV4-3; D call uncertain. Germline CDR1 and CDR2: LGHNA and YSLEER. The CDR3 is 15 amino acids. The V gene lost 3 bases and the J gene lost 1 base, with 10 bases spanning the gap. DNA of the CDR3: TGCGCCAGCAGCCACTCCGTCGGGAGCAATCAGCCCCAGCATTTT. Translation: CASSHSVGSNQPQHF.

Only one count was recorded for this clone. V gene TRBV18 combines with J gene TRBJ1-2; tentative D call: TRBD1 (5 bases). This CDR3 has 14 residues. Trimming stripped 4 bases from V and 0 bases from J, with 9 bases between. Germline V gives CDR1 KGHSH, CDR2 LQKENI. The CDR3, as DNA: TGTGCCAGCTCACGGACACCAGCTAACTATGGCTACACCTTC. This codes for CASSRTPANYGYTF.